Sequencing of this T cell receptor beta chain was carried out in a study of blood T cells in healthy people across ages (dated by TCRdb to between 2014 and 2016). Study-level background: In model experiments, template switching captured about one uniquely barcoded TCR beta cDNA molecule for every two T cells. The donors were split into four age groups: young (average around 15 years), middle-aged (39), aged (more than 55) and long-lived (approximately 80). To avoid experimental bias, donors of different ages were randomly spread across the sequencing lanes. For two donors (one aged 18 to 30 and one aged 80 or older), the study analyzed two additional independent replicas of 1 million unique cDNA reads from the same blood draw. Age-related changes in TCR beta repertoire diversity were measured in the study by deep sequencing normalized with unique cDNA molecular identifiers. What the authors observed across the whole study: Compared with the aged group, more naive CD4+ T cells, fewer expanded clones and increased TCR diversity were shown by the long-lived group, suggesting age selection. There was a strong correlation between observed TCR beta diversity and the percentage of naive T cells measured by flow cytometry. Because donor CMV infection status was unknown, age-related changes in expanded clonotypes were potentially confounded. Total diversity estimates from one million sequenced T cells were considered lower bounds and underestimates. Observed TCR beta diversity per million T cells fell roughly linearly with age, and a significant reduction was already apparent by age approximately 40. Because profiling used bulk unsorted PBMCs, naive and antigen-experienced compartments could not be compared conclusively.

Libraries were constructed by 5' RACE. The sample was run on an Illumina HiSeq 2500. A second PCR of about 6 to 11 cycles was performed with a sample-barcoded 5' primer and a J-beta primer mix. Each TCR beta cDNA molecule received a unique molecular identifier from a template-switch 5' adaptor carrying 12 random nucleotides. Each sample yielded at least 2.5 million CDR3-containing paired-end reads. All of the RNA was converted into first-strand cDNA using the Mint cDNA synthesis kit, with a TRBC-specific oligonucleotide serving as the primer. All cDNA was treated with uracil-DNA glycosylase and then went through a first 18-cycle PCR with the universal primers M1SS and BC2_uni_R. The authors' pipeline ran thus. For normalization, 1 million high-quality reads, each with a distinct molecular identifier, were randomly selected from each sample. Instead of being binned into consensus sequences, reads that shared molecular identifiers were thrown out. MiTCR, set to a Q25 quality threshold and the strictest error-elimination algorithm, was used for CDR3 identification, clonotype clustering and error correction. Lower-bound total TCR beta diversity was estimated with a nonparametric unseen species model using Euler transformation. TCRdb applied fastp at Q25 and MiXCR to the public reads, then kept only in-frame beta chains. Rows merge per CDR3 protein into single entries with the most common DNA and genes. TCRdb assigned the V and J calls; the authors' analysis was not used. The sample table holds about 970,000 distinct CDR3 sequences, of which roughly 51% were seen once. Roughly a fifth of the sample belongs to the ten largest clones.

As for this clonotype: This receptor's antigen is unknown. The final CDR3 position lacks the conserved phenylalanine or tryptophan, pointing to a likely read error.

The approximately 39 donors, aged about 6 to 90 years, were systemically healthy Caucasian individuals from Russia. Each donor gave 8 to 10 milliliters of peripheral blood, drawn into EDTA-treated Vacutainer tubes. PBMCs were isolated by Ficoll-Paque density-gradient centrifugation, with at least 6.5 million obtained per sample. Trizol reagent was used to extract total RNA from PBMCs, with at least 5.5 micrograms per sample. For every donor, flow cytometry on a PBMC aliquot measured the percentage of naive CD45RAhigh/CD27high T cells. This receptor was obtained from a woman aged 60-75 years in good health. Sequenced input: blood.

The nucleotides read TGCAGCGTCGCTTTTACTAGCGGGAGTACAGGCCGGCAGTTCTCC. Its coded protein is CSVAFTSGSTGRQFS. The chain is encoded by TRBV29-1 joined to TRBJ2-1; 11 bases in the junction line up with TRBD2. CDR1 and CDR2 are read off the germline V gene as SQVTM and ANQGSEA. The CDR3 spans 15 amino acids, including both terminal residues. The retained sequence is limited to the CDR3, 45 bases, with the frame set at the first base. Germline trimming: 6 bases from V, 12 bases from J; junction bases outside gene matches: 16.